This T cell receptor (beta chain) was found in a study of blood T cell repertoires in COVID-19. The trim removed 7 bases at V and 4 bases at J, leaving 5 bases unmatched. The CDR3 loop spans 13 amino acids. Germline V lookup: CDR1 SGHTA, CDR2 FQGNSA. Clones were read by immunoSEQ multiplex PCR, and TCRdb kept only the in-frame ones, dropping some. The sample yields under 250,000 clones, around four fifths seen once. The receptor's source is a woman aged 40 to 55 who had been exposed to COVID-19. Sample: PBMCs or T cells enriched from blood (not recorded which). This rearrangement joins TRBV7-2 to TRBJ2-7; TRBD1 aligns across 9 bases. The CDR3 is CASKDRGQYEQYF. DNA of the CDR3: TGTGCCAGCAAGGACAGGGGTCAGTACGAGCAGTACTTC.